This TCR beta chain derives from a study of metastatic and nonmetastatic thyroid tumors. On the study more broadly: Samples came from malignant and benign thyroid patients, and repertoires were compared across blood and tumor or nodule tissue.

The V end was cut by 8 bases, the J end by 9 bases, with 14 bases between. Germline values: CDR1 MNHNS, CDR2 SASEGT. CDR3 size: 13 residues. This clone was recorded a few times. As yet, its antigen is unknown. Until they underwent thyroid surgery, no patient had received any treatment. Per the authors' pipeline: Across clinicopathological groups, CDR3 differences served as the basis for building a distant-metastasis classifier for papillary thyroid cancer. TCRdb re-clonotyped the PCR reads via MiXCR. These V and J calls derive from TCRdb rather than the authors' analysis. The table lists about 18,000 clones, less than 40% of them singletons. Whole-study findings and limits: Compared with benign nodules, malignant thyroid tumors were reported to have significantly higher TCR beta diversity in both blood and tumor.

This TCR came from a male donor with papillary thyroid cancer or a benign thyroid nodule (not recorded which). Some clones in this sample may be carry-over from other donors' samples. The chain uses TRBV6-1 and TRBJ1-6; perhaps TRBD1 as D (6 bases). The sequenced material came from tumor tissue. The CDR3 here is CASGRGQGSPLHF. CDR3 DNA sequence: TGTGCCAGCGGACGGGGGCAAGGTTCACCCCTCCACTTT.